This entry lists 25 T cell receptor beta chains sequenced from one sample in a study of blood T cells in healthy people across ages. Then a second PCR, running roughly 7 to 11 cycles, was carried out with a sample-barcoded 5' primer and a J-beta primer mix. TCRdb redid the calling of the 5' RACE reads with MiXCR, one entry per CDR3 protein. The sample includes 1.5 million to 1.9 million distinct CDR3 sequences, 35% to 45% of them seen just once. Sequencing input: blood. Source of these receptors: a woman between 18 and 29 years old in good health.

V is TRBV4-3 and J is TRBJ1-5, with D uncertain. The CDR3 runs to 16 residues. Germline V gene sequence: CDR1 LGHNA, CDR2 YSLEER. The V and J ends lost 0 bases and 3 bases respectively, with 12 bases between them. CDR3 residues: CASSQDRWGFNQPQHF. The CDR3, as DNA: TGCGCCAGCAGCCAAGACAGGTGGGGTTTCAATCAGCCCCAGCATTTT.

The table lists this clonotype with many counts. This rearrangement joins TRBV25-1 to TRBJ2-5; 7 bases are shared with TRBD2. The CDR3 covers 16 residues. Unmatched junction bases numbered 13, after V lost 5 bases and J lost 4 bases. Germline V gene data show CDR1 as MGHDK and CDR2 as SYGVNS. In DNA form, the CDR3 reads TGTGCCAGCAGTCCCCATGGGGAGGGTTCCAGAGAGACCCAGTACTTC. Protein: CASSPHGEGSRETQYF.

This clonotype was picked up a small number of times. The chain combines TRBV12-3 or TRBV12-4 with TRBJ2-1, with 9 bases that match TRBD1. The CDR3 has 11 amino acids. V lost 5 bases, J lost 14 bases, and 4 bases stayed unmatched. The CDR3 DNA reads as TGTGCCAGCAGTGGGCGGGACAGGGAGTTCTTC. Translation: CASSGRDREFF.

This clonotype showed up just once. V is TRBV18 and J is TRBJ1-1, with 8 bases fitting TRBD1. The V gene's germline CDR1 is KGHSH and CDR2 LQKENI. The CDR3 sequence is 15 residues long. V shed 3 bases and J 2 bases; nucleotides not matched to a gene: 5. CDR3 loop: CASSPRTGQNTEAFF. The CDR3 DNA reads TGTGCCAGCTCACCCCGGACAGGGCAAAACACTGAAGCTTTCTTT.

This clonotype has a handful of counts. V and J are TRBV6-4 and TRBJ2-6, with no clear D. The germline V gene encodes CDR1 MRHNA and CDR2 SNTAGT. The CDR3 length is 16 residues. V was cut by 0 bases and J by 1 base, with 7 bases left in between. The CDR3 loop reads CASSDSSRSGANVLTF. In nucleotides, the CDR3 is TGTGCCAGCAGTGACTCGAGTAGGTCTGGGGCCAACGTCCTGACTTTC.

The chain is built from TRBV7-3 and TRBJ2-1; no definite D call. Per the germline V gene, CDR1 is SGHTA and CDR2 is FQGTGA. V was cut by 3 bases and J by 4 bases, with 13 bases left in between. CDR3 length: 15 residues. DNA of the CDR3: TGTGCCAGCAGCTTTGGGGATCCCCGATACAATGAGCAGTTCTTC. Its translation is CASSFGDPRYNEQFF.

The chain links TRBV20-1 to TRBJ2-3; D is ambiguous. Germline-derived CDR1 and CDR2 are DFQATT and SNEGSKA (reference sequence). V lost 0 bases to trimming and J lost 8 bases, with 9 bases between them. CDR3 length: 12 amino acids. The chain's CDR3 is CSARDGPLTQYF. CDR3 nucleotide sequence: TGCAGTGCTAGAGATGGACCCCTTACGCAGTATTTT.

V and J are TRBV6-4 and TRBJ2-7; D not resolved. This CDR3 has 12 residues. Trimming removed 4 bases at V and 3 bases at J, with 7 bases between. Germline V gene lookup returns CDR1 MRHNA and CDR2 SNTAGT. The CDR3 region has the DNA TGTGCCAGCAGTGGTGGAGTCTACGAGCAGTACTTC. Protein: CASSGGVYEQYF.

This chain uses TRBV29-1 with TRBJ2-5; D is tentatively TRBD1 or TRBD2 (5 bases each). Trimming removed 8 bases from V and 11 bases from J, with 24 bases in between. This CDR3 has 13 residues. Germline CDR1 reads SQVTM; CDR2 reads ANQGSEA. Here the CDR3 DNA reads TGCAGCTTGGGGGAGAGTGGCTACAATGAGCAGTACTTC. Translation gives CSLGESGYNEQYF.

The chain is built from TRBV2 and TRBJ2-1; 13 bases agree with TRBD2. Germline CDR1 SNHLY, CDR2 FYNNEI. J gave up 10 bases and V 7 bases, and 10 bases lay outside the gene matches. The CDR3 length is 15 residues. For the CDR3, the DNA is TGTGCCAGCACAGGAGGACTAGCGGGAGTCGGCGAGCAGTTCTTC. Translated, it gives CASTGGLAGVGEQFF.

V and J are TRBV29-1 and TRBJ2-7, with a tentative D call TRBD2 (5 bases). The CDR3 runs 16 residues. V was pared by 3 bases and J by 0 bases, with 18 bases between. Germline V gene lookup returns CDR1 SQVTM and CDR2 ANQGSEA. The CDR3 region is CSVERAGTFSSYEQYF. The CDR3 DNA sequence: TGCAGCGTTGAGAGGGCGGGTACCTTTAGCTCCTACGAGCAGTACTTC.

There are a few counts of this clonotype. The rearrangement links TRBV4-3 to TRBJ2-3; 9 bases map to TRBD2. The CDR3 has 15 amino acids. V lost 4 bases, J lost 3 bases, and 5 bases stayed unmatched. Germline-derived CDR1 and CDR2 are LGHNA and YSLEER. This CDR3 reads CASSRSGRSTDTQYF. Here the CDR3 DNA reads TGCGCCAGCAGCCGTAGCGGGAGATCGACAGATACGCAGTATTTT.

This chain links TRBV7-2 with TRBJ2-7, with D maybe TRBD1 (6 bases). The CDR3 length is 12 residues. V was clipped by 5 bases and J by 6 bases, with 11 bases between them. CDR1 is SGHTA, CDR2 FQGNSA, per germline. The CDR3 here is CASSAVGAEQYF. The CDR3 DNA is TGTGCCAGCAGCGCCGTGGGGGCCGAGCAGTACTTC.

This clonotype was seen a few times. The rearrangement uses TRBV29-1 and TRBJ1-1; D unclear. Germline V gives CDR1 SQVTM, CDR2 ANQGSEA. CDR3 length: 14 residues. V lost 4 bases and J lost 0, with 12 bases in between. The CDR3 loop is CSVVGKLVNTEAFF. CDR3 bases: TGCAGCGTTGTAGGGAAATTGGTGAACACTGAAGCTTTCTTT. Based on the CDR3 plus reference TRBV29-1 and TRBJ1-1, the full variable domain is SAVISQKPSRDICQRGTSLTIQCQVDSQVTMMFWYRQQPGQSLTLIATANQGSEATYESGFVIDKFPISRPNLTFSTLTVSNMSPEDSSIYLCSVVGKLVNTEAFFGQGTRLTVV.

Ten or more counts support this clonotype. The rearrangement joins TRBV10-3 to TRBJ2-1; 8 nucleotides line up with TRBD2. This CDR3 has 15 amino acids. Germline V gene sequence: CDR1 ENHRY, CDR2 SYGVKD. Trimming removed 0 bases from V and 8 bases from J; junction bases left unmatched: 6. Here the CDR3 DNA reads TGTGCCATCAGTGAGTCCACGGGGGGGCTAGATGAGCAGTTCTTC. It yields the protein CAISESTGGLDEQFF.

The chain carries TRBV6-6 and TRBJ1-5; 7 nucleotides match TRBD1. V dropped 2 bases and J dropped 8; count of bases not matched to a gene: 9. From germline, CDR1 is MNHNY and CDR2 SVGAGI (reference sequence). The CDR3 consists of 15 residues. In DNA, the CDR3 is TGTGCCAGCAGTTACGTCAGGGGGAGTGAGGAGCCCCAGCATTTT. Protein: CASSYVRGSEEPQHF.

This clonotype was seen once. This chain links TRBV29-1 with TRBJ2-2; D not certain. Germline values: CDR1 SQVTM, CDR2 ANQGSEA. Between the trimmed V and J ends, which lost 5 bases and 5 bases, there was a span of 9 bases. The CDR3 consists of 12 residues. In nucleotides, the CDR3 is TGCAGCGTTCAGTTGGATACCGGGGAGCTGTTTTTT. It yields the protein CSVQLDTGELFF.

This chain joins TRBV9 and TRBJ1-1; D is unclear. This CDR3 has 16 amino acids. V lost 4 bases to trimming and J lost 0 bases, with 16 bases between them. Per germline, CDR1 SGDLS and CDR2 YYNGEE. The CDR3 DNA follows: TGTGCCAGCAGCCCGCAGTCCGTTCCTATGAACACTGAAGCTTTCTTT. It translates to CASSPQSVPMNTEAFF.

The chain uses TRBV20-1 and TRBJ1-1; D gene uncertain. The CDR3 is made up of 11 amino acids. Deletions cut 4 bases from V and 4 bases from J, with 7 bases between. CDR1 DFQATT and CDR2 SNEGSKA come from the germline V gene (reference sequence). The CDR3 DNA follows: TGCAGTGCTATCCGGGGCACTGAAGCTTTCTTT. Translated: CSAIRGTEAFF.

The rearrangement uses TRBV21-1 and TRBJ1-6; TRBD1, the table's D call, lacks a check against the DNA. TRBV21-1 is a documented pseudogene. This CDR3 is built from 16 residues. The DNA for the CDR3 is TGTGCCAGCAGCAAACCCGGAGCAAAATATAATTCACCCCTCCACTTT. This encodes CASSKPGAKYNSPLHF.

In its sample, this clonotype was seen a few times. The gene calls are TRBV12-3 or TRBV12-4 and TRBJ1-2; TRBD1 matches 10 bases. The trim removed 2 bases at V and 0 bases at J, leaving 3 bases unmatched. This CDR3 comprises 16 residues. Here the CDR3 reads CASSLSGQGANYGYTF. The DNA for the CDR3 is TGTGCCAGCAGTTTATCCGGACAGGGGGCTAACTATGGCTACACCTTC.

For the CDR3, the DNA is TGTGCCAGCAGTGCCTTCCAGGACAGTCGGAAAATGCTGGGGGAGACCCAGTACTTC. It is translated as CASSAFQDSRKMLGETQYF. The J gene is TRBJ2-5, the V gene TRBV25-1; tentatively, D is TRBD1 (6 bases). Germline V gives CDR1 MGHDK, CDR2 SYGVNS. With 4 bases removed from V and 5 bases from J, the gap between germline ends came to 29 bases. The CDR3 covers 19 residues.

The chain carries TRBV4-1 and TRBJ2-1; D perhaps matches TRBD2 (5 bases). Germline V gene lookup returns CDR1 MGHRA and CDR2 YSYEKL. The CDR3 extends over 14 amino acids. V lost 1 base to trimming and J lost 10 bases, with 14 bases between them. CDR3 residues: CASSQGYSAIEQFF. The CDR3 coding sequence is TGCGCCAGCAGCCAAGGTTATAGCGCGATAGAGCAGTTCTTC.

The rearrangement joins TRBV15 to TRBJ1-1; tentative D call: TRBD1 (5 bases). From germline, CDR1 is LNHNV and CDR2 YYDKDF (reference sequence). The CDR3 has 14 amino acids. V lost 4 bases, J lost 3 bases, and 12 bases lay in between. This CDR3 reads CATSIGGVHTEAFF. DNA for the CDR3: TGTGCCACCAGCATTGGAGGGGTTCACACTGAAGCTTTCTTT.

This clonotype was picked up a small number of times. The rearrangement joins TRBV6-5 to TRBJ2-5; no reliable D call. CDR3 size: 13 residues. Germline V gene lookup returns CDR1 MNHEY and CDR2 SVGAGI. Trimming removed 1 base at V and 4 bases at J, with 7 bases between. The chain's CDR3 is CASSYFGRETQYF. CDR3 nucleotide sequence: TGTGCCAGCAGTTACTTCGGGCGAGAGACCCAGTACTTC.